This TCR beta chain was obtained from a study of blood T cell repertoires in COVID-19. In the study overall: Nucleic acid was either cDNA or gDNA, and it came from T cells, B-cell-depleted T cells, or PBMCs.

Method: immunoSEQ multiplex PCR; TCRdb's copy keeps in-frame clones and lacks some. Among 110,000 to 150,000 clones listed, 80% to 85% were seen once. Trimming removed 0 bases from V and 6 bases from J; junction bases left unmatched: 7. Germline-derived CDR1 and CDR2 are SGHTA and FQGNSA. This CDR3 contains 15 residues. The V gene is TRBV7-2, the J gene TRBJ2-7; 8 bases map to TRBD2. Sequencing was carried out using peripheral blood. The sequence derives from a human donor in a cohort sampled during active COVID-19. In DNA, the CDR3 is TGTGCCAGCAGCTTAGCGCGGGCGGGGGGCTTCGAGCAGTACTTC. Protein sequence: CASSLARAGGFEQYF.